A selection of T cell receptor beta chains follows, all from one sample in a study of response to subunit inactivated influenza vaccine. Each CDR3 protein gets one entry after TCRdb re-called the RT-PCR reads with MiXCR. The table shows 150,000 to 200,000 distinct CDR3 sequences, with over 9.5% occurring only once. This sample was shared with a second study, whose subject was T cells expressing NK-cell markers.

Here the sequenced sample was CD8+ T cells sorted from PBMCs, taken 11 to 12 days after vaccination. The receptor set was obtained from a man over 45 who received an inactivated influenza vaccine. CDR3s include the opening cysteine and the closing phenylalanine or tryptophan. D genes are given only for firm matches. Only some rows state a clone size, as once, few, many or a class for expanded clones.

>TRBD2|few|TRBJ2-7|TRBV11-2
TGTGCCAGCAGCTTAGAATCGGGGCGTATAGCGGGAGCTTTCGAGCAGTACTTC
CASSLESGRIAGAFEQYF
>NA|NA|TRBJ2-7|TRBV6-6
TGTGCCAGCAGTTACTCGGCCTACGAGCAGTACTTC
CASSYSAYEQYF
>TRBD1|few|TRBJ2-3|TRBV28
TGTGCCAGCAGTTCCGGGACAGGATACACAGATACGCAGTATTTT
CASSSGTGYTDTQYF
>NA|few|TRBJ2-7|TRBV21-1
TGTGCCAGCAGCAAAGAAAGGTTCGAGCAGTACTTC
CASSKERFEQYF
>TRBD1|few|TRBJ2-3|TRBV6-1
TGTGCCAGTTGCTCTCAGGGACAGGGAACAGATACGCAGTATTTT
CASCSQGQGTDTQYF
>TRBD2|few|TRBJ2-7|TRBV9
TGTGCCAGCAGCCCGACTAGCGGGAGTTGGTACGAGCAGTACTTC
CASSPTSGSWYEQYF
>TRBD1|few|TRBJ2-1|TRBV3-1
TGTGCCAGCAGCCACGAGACAGGGATGTCCTACAATGAGCAGTTCTTC
CASSHETGMSYNEQFF
>NA|many|TRBJ2-2|TRBV4-1
TGCGCCAGCAGCCAAGCTGGGGCCCCAATCTTCGGGGAGCTGTTTTTT
CASSQAGAPIFGELFF
>NA|many|TRBJ2-1|TRBV29-1
TGCAGCGTTGCGCCGCACAATGAGCAGTTCTTC
CSVAPHNEQFF
>TRBD1|many|TRBJ2-3|TRBV12-3/TRBV12-4
TGTGCCAGCAGTTCAACAGGGATGGGACAGGGAGATACGCAGTATTTT
CASSSTGMGQGDTQYF
>TRBD2|few|TRBJ2-7|TRBV20-1
TGCAGTGCTCACCGACTAGCGGGCTCCTACGAGCAGTACTTC
CSAHRLAGSYEQYF
>TRBD1|NA|TRBJ1-5|TRBV4-3
TGCGCCAGCAGCCAAGATCTTGACAGGGGATTCAGCAATCAGCCCCAGCATTTT
CASSQDLDRGFSNQPQHF
>TRBD1|NA|TRBJ1-4|TRBV7-9
TGTGCCAGCAGCCTGACAGGGTATAGGGAAAAACTGTTTTTT
CASSLTGYREKLFF
>NA|NA|TRBJ1-6|TRBV19
TGTGCCAGTAGTTGGTCGGAGGCACCCCTCCACTTT
CASSWSEAPLHF
>NA|few|TRBJ2-6|TRBV4-3
TGCGCCAGCAGCCAAGAGTCCTTTGGGGCCAACGTCCTGACTTTC
CASSQESFGANVLTF
>NA|NA|TRBJ2-3|TRBV5-4
TGTGCCAGCAGCTCGGTGGGGGCCTTGGCAGATACGCAGTATTTT
CASSSVGALADTQYF
>TRBD2|few|TRBJ2-5|TRBV12-3/TRBV12-4
TGTGCCAGCAGTTTCTTAGCGGGGGGACCGGAGACCCAGTACTTC
CASSFLAGGPETQYF
>NA|few|TRBJ2-5|TRBV4-3
TGCGCCAGCAGCCAAGGGCAAGCTAATCAAGAGACCCAGTACTTC
CASSQGQANQETQYF
>NA|few|TRBJ2-1|TRBV20-1
TGCAGTGCTACCCGACTATCGTCATCCTACAATGAGCAGTTCTTC
CSATRLSSSYNEQFF
>NA|NA|TRBJ2-3|TRBV7-2
TGTGCCAGCAGCCTTGGGATAACTAGCACAGATACGCAGTATTTT
CASSLGITSTDTQYF
>NA|few|TRBJ1-1|TRBV7-9
TGTGCCAGCAACCCCATGAACACTGAAGCTTTCTTT
CASNPMNTEAFF
>TRBD2|few|TRBJ2-1|TRBV28
TGTGCCAGCAGTGCGCGGTTCCGTGGTGGGCGGGAGCGATACAATGAGCAGTTCTTC
CASSARFRGGRERYNEQFF
>TRBD1|NA|TRBJ1-1|TRBV15
TGTGCCACCAGCAGAGCGACAGGGCCCGGATTCGCTGAAGCTTTCTTT
CATSRATGPGFAEAFF
>NA|few|TRBJ1-1|TRBV6-2/TRBV6-3
TGTGCCAGCAGCATCCGCCCCTTGGGCACTGAAGCTTTCTTT
CASSIRPLGTEAFF
>NA|many|TRBJ1-1|TRBV10-3
TGTGCCATCAGTGAGGAGAACCGGGGGACTGAAGCTTTCTTT
CAISEENRGTEAFF
>TRBD2|few|TRBJ2-1|TRBV5-1
TGCGCCAGCAGCGGGACTAGCGGGAGACAGTTCTTC
CASSGTSGRQFF
>TRBD2|NA|TRBJ2-3|TRBV7-9
TGTGCCAGCAGCTTTGGGACTAGCGACCGAGATACGCAGTATTTT
CASSFGTSDRDTQYF
>NA|NA|TRBJ1-4|TRBV10-3
TGTGCCATCAGAGTGGCTGAAAAACTGTTTTTT
CAIRVAEKLFF
>NA|many|TRBJ2-7|TRBV4-2
TGTGCCAGCAGCCCTGACGCTTTCTACGAGCAGTACTTC
CASSPDAFYEQYF
>NA|few|TRBJ1-1|TRBV2
TGTGCCAGCAGTGATTATGGGGTCGGTGAAGCTTTCTTT
CASSDYGVGEAFF
>NA|few|TRBJ2-7|TRBV10-3
TGTGCCATCAGTGAGTTGGTGTCGGGACAGCAGTACTTC
CAISELVSGQQYF
>NA|many|TRBJ2-5|TRBV29-1
TGCAGCGTTGAAGTAGGCCGGTCTGGGACTCAAGAGACCCAGTACTTC
CSVEVGRSGTQETQYF
>NA|few|TRBJ2-1|TRBV3-1
TGTGCCAGCGGCAGTTGGGCCGCTGAGCAGTTCTTC
CASGSWAAEQFF
>NA|NA|TRBJ2-7|TRBV7-9
TGTGCCAGCAGCTCGACTCGGACTCACGAGCAGTACTTC
CASSSTRTHEQYF
>NA|NA|TRBJ2-5|TRBV14
TGTGCCAGCAGCCAGCCTGGGATGGAGACCCAGTACTTC
CASSQPGMETQYF
>TRBD1|NA|TRBJ2-5|TRBV30
TGTGCCTGGAGTGTATTTGGACAGGGAGGAGAGACCCAGTACTTC
CAWSVFGQGGETQYF
>NA|NA|TRBJ2-3|TRBV5-6
TGTGCCAGCAGCAGGGTTCCAGATACGCAGTATTTT
CASSRVPDTQYF
>NA|NA|TRBJ1-1|TRBV6-1
TGTGCCAGCAGTCGAGACAGCTTGAACACTGAAGCTTTCTTT
CASSRDSLNTEAFF
>TRBD1|NA|TRBJ2-7|TRBV11-2
TGTGCCAGCAGCGAAAGGGACAGAACCTACGAGCAGTACTTC
CASSERDRTYEQYF
>NA|few|TRBJ2-2|TRBV12-3/TRBV12-4
TGTGCCAGCAGGGGTAGGACCGGGGAGCTGTTTTTT
CASRGRTGELFF
>NA|few|TRBJ1-1|TRBV6-1
TGTGCCAGCAGTCCAACTCTAGAGGGACTGGGCACTGAAGCTTTCTTT
CASSPTLEGLGTEAFF
>NA|few|TRBJ2-4|TRBV12-3/TRBV12-4
TGTGCCAGCAGTTTAGCGGAGTCCAAAAACATTCAGTACTTC
CASSLAESKNIQYF
>NA|NA|TRBJ2-7|TRBV10-1
TGCGCCAGCAGTGAGTCGAGGGGCGAGCAGTACTTC
CASSESRGEQYF
>TRBD1|few|TRBJ1-1|TRBV6-5
TGTGCCAGCAGTTACGGATCCGGGACAGGGGTCGGATGGAACACTGAAGCTTTCTTT
CASSYGSGTGVGWNTEAFF
>TRBD1|many|TRBJ2-7|TRBV10-3
TGTGCCATCAGTGAGACCGGGACAGCCTACGAGCAGTACTTC
CAISETGTAYEQYF
>NA|NA|TRBJ2-3|TRBV11-2
TGTGCCAGCAGCACGGGACACCTTAGGACAGATACGCAGTATTTT
CASSTGHLRTDTQYF
>NA|NA|TRBJ2-7|TRBV5-5
TGTGCCAGCAGCTTGTCCCCCGGTTCCTACGAGCAGTACTTC
CASSLSPGSYEQYF
>TRBD2|few|TRBJ2-5|TRBV29-1
TGCAGCGTAACACTAGCGGGAGAGACCCAGTACTTC
CSVTLAGETQYF
>TRBD2|NA|TRBJ2-3|TRBV5-4
TGTGCCAGCAGCGATCAGGGACTAGCGCCTAGCACAGATACGCAGTATTTT
CASSDQGLAPSTDTQYF
>NA|NA|TRBJ2-1|TRBV4-3
TGCGCCAGCAGCCAGATAAAGGGGGACTACAATGAGCAGTTCTTC
CASSQIKGDYNEQFF
>NA|NA|TRBJ2-7|TRBV7-9
TGTGCCAGCAGCCGGCGAACAGAGGACTGGGCCTACGAGCAGTACTTC
CASSRRTEDWAYEQYF
>TRBD1|many|TRBJ1-1|TRBV2
TGTGCCAGTCCCGGGGCAGGGGGCAATGAAGCTTTCTTT
CASPGAGGNEAFF
>NA|many|TRBJ1-1|TRBV20-1
TGCAGTGCTAGAGATGTAGGGGGCACTGAAGCTTTCTTT
CSARDVGGTEAFF
>TRBD1|few|TRBJ2-5|TRBV5-6
TGTGCCAGCAGCTTGGTGGGACAGCTGCAAGAGACCCAGTACTTC
CASSLVGQLQETQYF
>TRBD1|NA|TRBJ2-2|TRBV10-3
TGTGCCATCCGGACAGGGGTTACCGGGGAGCTGTTTTTT
CAIRTGVTGELFF
>NA|few|TRBJ2-3|TRBV6-2/TRBV6-3
TGTGCCAGCAGTGCCCTTGACTACACCGATACGCAGTATTTT
CASSALDYTDTQYF
>NA|few|TRBJ2-3|TRBV24-1
TGTGCCACCAGTGATTCCGGCGGCGGCCCAGATACGCAGTATTTT
CATSDSGGGPDTQYF